This T cell receptor (beta chain) derives from a study of T-cell reconstitution after alpha-beta-depleted transplantation in children. Preparation of the TCRbeta library involved a method that used unique molecular identifiers. TCRdb passed the PCR reads through MiXCR, listing each CDR3 protein once. The data contain 300,000 to 400,000 distinct CDR3 sequences, 10% to 15% of them seen just once; the ten biggest clones take up approximately 4.2%. Germline V gene lookup returns CDR1 PRHDT and CDR2 FYEKMQ (reference sequence). Trimming took 5 bases from V and 6 from J; bases not matched to a gene: 9. The CDR3 length is 16 residues.

The chain has TRBV13 and TRBJ2-2; TRBD1 matches at 10 bases. The sample was PBMCs, taken from the stem cell graft. This receptor was identified in a human donor who donated a stem cell graft to a child with Fanconi anemia. The CDR3 sequence: CASSDPGQGRSGELFF. Here the CDR3 DNA reads TGTGCCAGCAGCGATCCGGGACAGGGGAGATCCGGGGAGCTGTTTTTT.